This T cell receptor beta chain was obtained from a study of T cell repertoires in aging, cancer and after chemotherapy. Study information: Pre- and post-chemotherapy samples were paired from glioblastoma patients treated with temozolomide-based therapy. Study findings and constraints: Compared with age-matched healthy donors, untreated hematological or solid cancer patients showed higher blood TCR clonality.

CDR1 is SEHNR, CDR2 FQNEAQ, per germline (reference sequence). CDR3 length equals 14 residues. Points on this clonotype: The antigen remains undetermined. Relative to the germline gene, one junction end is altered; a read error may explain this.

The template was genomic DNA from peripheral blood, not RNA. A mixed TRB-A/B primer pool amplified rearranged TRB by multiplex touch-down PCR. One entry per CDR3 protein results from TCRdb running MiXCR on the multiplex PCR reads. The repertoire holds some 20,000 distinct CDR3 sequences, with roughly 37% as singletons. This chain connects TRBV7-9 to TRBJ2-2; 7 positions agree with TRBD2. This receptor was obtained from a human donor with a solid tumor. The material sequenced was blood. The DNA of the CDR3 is TGTGCCAGCATGCGGGAGCTGGACACCGTGGAGCTGTTTTTT. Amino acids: CASMRELDTVELFF.